Below, 16 T cell receptor beta chains from the same sample are listed, as sequenced in a study of CD8 T cells in ankylosing spondylitis (dated by TCRdb to the late 2010s). Libraries came from 5' RACE. For sequencing, an Illumina HiSeq 2500 was employed. TCRdb took the public reads, trimmed them with fastp at Q25, ran MiXCR for clone calling and kept in-frame beta chains. CDR3 protein duplicates are merged, each entry listing the most common genes and DNA. The sample table shows about 340,000 distinct CDR3 sequences, and approximately 22% are seen once. About an eighth of the sample lies in the top ten. Sequenced material: blood, either unsorted or a sorted T cell fraction (not recorded which). The receptors derive from a male donor with ankylosing spondylitis or in good health (not recorded which).

The chain has TRBV7-8 and TRBJ2-3; D possibly matches TRBD1 or TRBD2 (5 bases each). This CDR3 is 16 amino acids long. The V gene's germline CDR1 is SGHVS and CDR2 FQNEAQ. V was shortened by 4 bases and J by 2 bases, with 16 bases between the two germline ends. The CDR3 sequence: CASSYTGTDNTDTQYF. The CDR3 nucleotides are TGTGCCAGCAGCTATACCGGGACCGACAACACAGATACGCAGTATTTT.

V is TRBV11-1 and J is TRBJ2-1; 9 nucleotides line up with TRBD2. Losses at the gene ends were 8 bases for V and 0 bases for J; bases not matched to a gene: 20. Per germline, CDR1 SGHAT and CDR2 FQDESV (reference sequence). The CDR3 is made up of 20 amino acids. CDR3 coding DNA: TGTGCCAGCCACCTCGGGGCTAGCGGGAAACCCGGGGGCTCCTACAATGAGCAGTTCTTC. It translates to CASHLGASGKPGGSYNEQFF.

This chain joins TRBV24-1 and TRBJ2-2, with D possibly TRBD2 on 6 matching bases. There are 16 residues in the CDR3. With 9 bases removed from V and 6 bases from J, the gap between germline ends came to 22 bases. Germline CDR1 is KGHDR and CDR2 is SFDVKD. The CDR3 spells CATGLLRGARAGELFF. As DNA, the CDR3 is TGTGCCACCGGACTATTGCGCGGGGCGCGCGCCGGGGAGCTGTTTTTT.

Ten or more counts support this clonotype. CDR3 sequence: CASSDRYNEQFF. The CDR3 DNA sequence: TGTGCCAGCAGCGATCGTTACAATGAGCAGTTCTTC. The genes are TRBV7-9 and TRBJ2-1; D remains unclear. Germline CDR1 reads SEHNR; CDR2 reads FQNEAQ (reference sequence). Trimming left V 5 bases short and J 4 bases short, with 6 bases between. CDR3 length: 12 amino acids.

This chain connects TRBV6-2 or TRBV6-3 to TRBJ2-7; D unresolved. The germline CDR1 and CDR2 sequences are MNHEY and SVGEGT. The CDR3 spans 14 residues. Trimming removed 6 bases from V and 6 bases from J, with 18 bases in between. The CDR3 region is CASRAVDMGGEQYF. CDR3 bases: TGTGCCAGCAGGGCCGTCGACATGGGTGGCGAGCAGTACTTC.

This clonotype has a handful of counts. The chain has TRBV6-5 and TRBJ2-3; D is unresolved. CDR3 length: 12 residues. Trimming left V 10 bases short and J 4 bases short, with 12 bases between. The germline gives CDR1 MNHEY, CDR2 SVGAGI. CDR3 sequence reads: CATRVAADTQYF. The CDR3 bases are TGTGCCACACGGGTGGCGGCAGATACGCAGTATTTT.

This clonotype occurred a few times. The CDR3 loop reads CASSGDGNEQFF. Here the CDR3 DNA reads TGTGCCAGCAGTGGAGACGGCAATGAGCAGTTCTTC. The chain recombines TRBV9 with TRBJ2-1; D remains unclear. Germline V gene data show CDR1 as SGDLS and CDR2 as YYNGEE. The ends were cut back, 5 bases at V and 6 bases at J, with 9 bases in the middle. This CDR3 region has 12 residues.

The rearrangement uses TRBV28 and TRBJ2-7; maybe TRBD1 (6 bases). CDR1 and CDR2 (germline): MDHEN, SYDVKM. This CDR3 is built from 13 residues. V was cut by 8 bases and J by 2 bases, with 13 bases left in between. CDR3 loop: CASGSTGPYEQYF. CDR3 sequence (DNA): TGTGCCAGCGGGTCCACAGGGCCCTACGAGCAGTACTTC.

This chain uses TRBV6-1 with TRBJ2-5; 8 bases match TRBD2. V lost 10 bases and J lost 2; bases outside the gene matches: 12. CDR1 is MNHNS and CDR2 is SASEGT in the germline V gene. The CDR3 consists of 15 residues. The DNA for the CDR3 is TGTGCCACCCGACGGGCAAGCGGGGGACAAGAGACCCAGTACTTC. Translating gives CATRRASGGQETQYF.

The rearrangement uses TRBV29-1 and TRBJ1-2; D perhaps matches TRBD1 (6 bases). Looked up from germline, CDR1 is SQVTM and CDR2 is ANQGSEA. The CDR3 is 17 amino acids. V lost 4 bases, J lost 6 bases, and 27 bases lay in between. CDR3 protein: CSVGPGVVGGAYDGYTF. Written as DNA, the CDR3 is TGCAGCGTTGGCCCGGGCGTAGTGGGGGGCGCTTATGATGGCTACACCTTC.

J is TRBJ2-3 and V is TRBV20-1; TRBD2 agrees at 7 bases. CDR1 and CDR2 from the germline V gene are DFQATT and SNEGSKA (reference sequence). V was pared by 0 bases and J by 1 base, with 4 bases of the junction left unmatched. The CDR3 is made up of 15 amino acids. CDR3 in amino acids: CSARDWSGGTDTQYF. Here the CDR3 DNA reads TGCAGTGCTAGAGATTGGAGCGGGGGCACAGATACGCAGTATTTT.

There are many counts of this clonotype. The chain combines TRBV13 with TRBJ2-1, with D perhaps matching TRBD1 (7 bases). Germline V gene sequence: CDR1 PRHDT, CDR2 FYEKMQ (reference sequence). There are 17 residues in the CDR3. Trimming took off 0 bases at V and 7 bases at J, with 19 bases between the two ends. Here the CDR3 DNA reads TGTGCCAGCAGCTTAGGCGAGGGGACAGTGGGGGGTAATGAGCAGTTCTTC. It encodes CASSLGEGTVGGNEQFF.

The table lists this clonotype with a few counts. The chain couples TRBV27 to TRBJ1-5; D gene ambiguous. V was clipped by 5 bases and J by 2 bases, with 13 bases between them. This CDR3 has 15 residues. Per the germline V gene, CDR1 is MNHEY and CDR2 is SMNVEV (reference sequence). In nucleotides, the CDR3 is TGTGCCAGCAGTCAGTACTCAATGGGCAATCAGCCCCAGCATTTT. This codes for CASSQYSMGNQPQHF.

The gene calls are TRBV12-3 or TRBV12-4 and TRBJ2-4; no clear D. V was shortened by 5 bases and J by 2 bases, with 7 bases between the two germline ends. The CDR3 spans 13 residues. CDR3 sequence: CASSNGPKNIQYF. The CDR3 DNA reads as TGTGCCAGCAGTAACGGCCCCAAAAACATTCAGTACTTC.

Many counts were recorded for this clonotype. CDR3 sequence reads: CAARDRGTGELFF. Written as DNA, the CDR3 is TGTGCCGCACGGGACAGGGGCACCGGGGAGCTGTTTTTT. The rearrangement links TRBV10-3 to TRBJ2-2; 10 nucleotides match TRBD1. The germline V gene has CDR1 ENHRY and CDR2 SYGVKD. Trimming at V came to 11 bases and at J to 4 bases, leaving 4 bases not matched to a gene. This CDR3 comprises 13 residues.

This clonotype was detected only a few times. This CDR3 reads CASSLGADTDTQYF. CDR3 bases: TGTGCCAGCAGCCTTGGGGCAGACACAGATACGCAGTATTTT. The chain joins TRBV7-8 to TRBJ2-3; perhaps TRBD1 as D (5 bases). V was cut by 5 bases and J by 2 bases, with 11 bases left in between. The CDR3 runs 14 residues. CDR1 SGHVS and CDR2 FQNEAQ come from the germline V gene.